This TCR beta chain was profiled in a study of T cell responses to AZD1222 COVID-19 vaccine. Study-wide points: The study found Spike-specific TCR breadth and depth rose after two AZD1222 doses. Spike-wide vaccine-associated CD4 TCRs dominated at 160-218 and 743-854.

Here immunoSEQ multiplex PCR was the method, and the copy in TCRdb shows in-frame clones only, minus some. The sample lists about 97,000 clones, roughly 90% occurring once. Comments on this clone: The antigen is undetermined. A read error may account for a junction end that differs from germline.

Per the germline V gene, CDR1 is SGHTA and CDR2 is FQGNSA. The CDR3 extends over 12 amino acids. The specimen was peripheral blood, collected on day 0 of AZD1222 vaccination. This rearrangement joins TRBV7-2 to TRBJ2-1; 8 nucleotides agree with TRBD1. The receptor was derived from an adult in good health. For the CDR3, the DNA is TGTGCCAGCAGCTCCGAGACAGGGGTTTTCATCTTC. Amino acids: CASSSETGVFIF.